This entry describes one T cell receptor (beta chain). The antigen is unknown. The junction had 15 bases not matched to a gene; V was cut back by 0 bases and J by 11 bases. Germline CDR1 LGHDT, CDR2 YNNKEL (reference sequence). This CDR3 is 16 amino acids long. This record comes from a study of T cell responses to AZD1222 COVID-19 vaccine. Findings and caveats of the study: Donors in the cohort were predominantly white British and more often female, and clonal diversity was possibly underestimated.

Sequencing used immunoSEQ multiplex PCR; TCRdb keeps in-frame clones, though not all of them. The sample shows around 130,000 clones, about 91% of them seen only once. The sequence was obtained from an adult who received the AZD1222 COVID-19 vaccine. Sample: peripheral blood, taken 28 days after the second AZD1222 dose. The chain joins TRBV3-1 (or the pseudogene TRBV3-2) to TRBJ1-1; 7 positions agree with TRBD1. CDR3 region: CASSQDAAGGHRGAFF. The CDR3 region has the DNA TGTGCCAGCAGCCAAGATGCGGCAGGGGGTCATCGAGGCGCTTTCTTT.